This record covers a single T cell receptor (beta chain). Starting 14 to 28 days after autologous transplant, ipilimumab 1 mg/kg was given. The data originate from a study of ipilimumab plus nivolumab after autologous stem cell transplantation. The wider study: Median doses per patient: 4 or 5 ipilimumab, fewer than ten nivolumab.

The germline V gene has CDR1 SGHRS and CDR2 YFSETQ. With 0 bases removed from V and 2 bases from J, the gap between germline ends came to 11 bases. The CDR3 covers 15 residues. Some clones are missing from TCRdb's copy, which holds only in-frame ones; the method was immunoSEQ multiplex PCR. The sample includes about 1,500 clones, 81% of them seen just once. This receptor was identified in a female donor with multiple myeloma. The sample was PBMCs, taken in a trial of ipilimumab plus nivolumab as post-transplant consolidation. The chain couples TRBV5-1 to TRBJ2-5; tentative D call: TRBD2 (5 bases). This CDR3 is CASSLGGAAQETQYF. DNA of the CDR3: TGCGCCAGCAGCTTGGGGGGAGCGGCTCAAGAGACCCAGTACTTC.